This T cell receptor beta chain was captured by sequencing in a study of T cell repertoires in cytomegalovirus infection. Study in general: CMV epitopes used comprised recently identified HLA-C-restricted ones and well-studied HLA-B-restricted ones.

In TCRdb, the reads were re-called with MiXCR into one record per CDR3 protein. The data contain some 940,000 distinct CDR3 sequences, around 30% of them singletons. The table lists this clonotype with a few counts. Its antigen is not known. CDR3 length: 14 amino acids. V shed 5 bases and J shed 8 bases, with 13 bases lying between them. The chain carries TRBV12-3 or TRBV12-4 and TRBJ1-6; weak D call: TRBD1 (5 bases). The sequence was collected from a human donor in good health (CMV status not recorded). Some clones in this sample may be carry-over from other donors' samples. This sample comprised cultured CD8+ T cells from PBMCs, obtained from culture after CMV antigen stimulation. The CDR3 DNA reads as TGTGCCAGCAGTAAAGGGGCGAGGGATTCACCCCTCCACTTT. Residues: CASSKGARDSPLHF.